Listed here are 19 T cell receptor beta chains from one sample, sequenced in a study of T cells in Graves' hyperthyroidism and ophthalmopathy. Using RNA transcripts as the source, TCR beta CDR3 regions were amplified. A first-round RT-PCR of the TCR CDR3 used the HTBI primer set. TCRdb independently ran MiXCR on the multiplex PCR reads; one entry per CDR3 protein. The sample lists around 450,000 distinct CDR3 sequences; 12% to 15% were seen once. The sample consisted of blood. The origin of the receptors is a woman aged 18-29 years with Graves' hyperthyroidism.

This clonotype was seen repeatedly, ten times or more. The genes are TRBV20-1 and TRBJ1-1; D is uncertain. With 3 bases removed from V and 0 bases from J, the gap between germline ends came to 8 bases. CDR3 size: 13 residues. Germline CDR1 and CDR2: DFQATT and SNEGSKA (reference sequence). In nucleotides, the CDR3 is TGCAGTGCTAGGGCCGGGCTGAACACTGAAGCTTTCTTT. Translated: CSARAGLNTEAFF.

The chain has TRBV29-1 and TRBJ2-1; the D is unclear. V lost 6 bases and J 0 bases, leaving 9 bases between the germline ends. The germline V gene encodes CDR1 SQVTM and CDR2 ANQGSEA. This CDR3 contains 13 residues. The CDR3 DNA sequence: TGCAGCGTAGACAAGAGCTCCTACAATGAGCAGTTCTTC. Translated: CSVDKSSYNEQFF.

This clonotype has at least ten counts. This chain links TRBV20-1 with TRBJ2-7; 8 nucleotides match TRBD2. The V segment lost 6 bases and the J segment 6 bases; nucleotides outside the gene matches: 10. Germline CDR1 DFQATT, CDR2 SNEGSKA (reference sequence). The CDR3 consists of 13 residues. The CDR3 nucleotides are TGCAGTGCGGAAGCGGGAGAGGTTACCGAGCAGTACTTC. Its protein is CSAEAGEVTEQYF.

This clonotype appeared many times. The chain couples TRBV20-1 to TRBJ2-7, with 10 bases identical to TRBD2. The V segment lost 2 bases and the J segment 4 bases; nucleotides outside the gene matches: 5. The CDR3 runs to 14 residues. Germline values: CDR1 DFQATT, CDR2 SNEGSKA (reference sequence). CDR3 nucleotide sequence: TGCAGTGCTAGACCCCCTAGCGGGAGTTACGAGCAGTACTTC. This gives the protein CSARPPSGSYEQYF.

V usage is TRBV25-1 and J usage is TRBJ1-1; maybe TRBD1 (6 bases). Germline loops: CDR1 MGHDK, CDR2 SYGVNS. The CDR3 spans 15 residues. V dropped 4 bases and J dropped 7 bases, with 19 bases sitting between them. The CDR3 is CASSAPGRGYNEAFF. In DNA form, the CDR3 reads TGTGCCAGCAGTGCCCCCGGTAGGGGGTATAATGAAGCTTTCTTT.

This clonotype has more than one count but fewer than ten. The chain couples TRBV9 to TRBJ1-2; D gene uncertain. CDR3 size: 15 residues. Trimming removed 0 bases at V and 8 bases at J, with 17 bases between. The germline V gene encodes CDR1 SGDLS and CDR2 YYNGEE. This chain's CDR3 is CASSVEATPVWGYTF. The CDR3 region has the DNA TGTGCCAGCAGCGTAGAAGCTACTCCCGTCTGGGGCTACACCTTC.

This clonotype was counted only a few times. The gene calls are TRBV7-9 and TRBJ1-2, with 8 bases aligning to TRBD1. This CDR3 is built from 16 residues. Trimming took 5 bases from V and 6 from J; bases not matched to a gene: 14. Germline CDR1 and CDR2: SEHNR and FQNEAQ (reference sequence). The CDR3, as DNA: TGTGCCAGCAGCCTTAACCAGGGGGCGATCGTTCATGGCTACACCTTC. This gives the protein CASSLNQGAIVHGYTF.

This clonotype was seen at least ten times. This rearrangement joins TRBV6-1 to TRBJ1-1; a weak D match, TRBD1 (5 bases). Looked up from germline, CDR1 is MNHNS and CDR2 is SASEGT. The CDR3 runs 14 residues. The V gene lost 6 bases and the J gene lost 6 bases, with 17 bases spanning the gap. CDR3 loop: CASRAGGGVAEAFF. DNA of the CDR3: TGTGCCAGCAGGGCCGGGGGGGGAGTTGCTGAAGCTTTCTTT.

This clonotype was observed many times. The genes are TRBV20-1 and TRBJ2-1, with D unclear. V was shortened by 2 bases and J by 10 bases, with 9 bases between the two germline ends. Germline values: CDR1 DFQATT, CDR2 SNEGSKA (reference sequence). This CDR3 is 11 amino acids long. CDR3 DNA: TGCAGTGCTAGAAGTAACCCCGAGCAGTTCTTC. Translated: CSARSNPEQFF.

The J gene is TRBJ1-1, the V gene TRBV5-1; D is ambiguous. This CDR3 comprises 15 residues. Germline V gene lookup returns CDR1 SGHRS and CDR2 YFSETQ. Trimming left V 0 bases short and J 2 bases short, with 11 bases between. The CDR3 is CASSLGINSNTEAFF. The CDR3 coding sequence is TGCGCCAGCAGCTTGGGGATAAATTCAAACACTGAAGCTTTCTTT.

This clonotype was recorded at least ten times. This sequence joins TRBV4-3 and TRBJ1-5; 8 bases match TRBD1. The CDR3 is 16 amino acids. V lost 0 bases to trimming and J lost 7 bases; unmatched junction nucleotides: 8. Germline lookup yields CDR1 LGHNA and CDR2 YSLEER. The CDR3 loop reads CASSQDPGQGGQPQHF. The CDR3 bases are TGCGCCAGCAGCCAAGACCCCGGACAGGGCGGACAGCCCCAGCATTTT.

The sample holds a few counts of this clonotype. The rearrangement uses TRBV10-2 and TRBJ2-7; 9 bases agree with TRBD1. V dropped 8 bases and J dropped 2; count of bases not matched to a gene: 7. Germline V gives CDR1 WSHSY, CDR2 SAAADI. The CDR3 consists of 14 residues. This CDR3 is CASRGGQGAYEQYF. The CDR3 nucleotides are TGCGCCAGCCGTGGGGGACAGGGCGCCTACGAGCAGTACTTC.

This clonotype was counted between two and nine times. Here the CDR3 DNA reads TGCGCCAGCAGTGAGTTCCGCGGGTCCGAGCAGTACTTC. Its protein product is CASSEFRGSEQYF. The gene calls are TRBV10-2 and TRBJ2-7; perhaps TRBD2 as D (5 bases). There are 13 residues in the CDR3. Trimming removed 1 base at V and 6 bases at J, with 10 bases between. The V gene's germline CDR1 is WSHSY and CDR2 SAAADI.

The sample holds a few counts of this clonotype. The chain recombines TRBV6-1 with TRBJ2-1; D perhaps matches TRBD2 (6 bases). The CDR3 sequence is 16 residues long. Trimming removed 5 bases at V and 0 bases at J, with 14 bases between. Germline V gene sequence: CDR1 MNHNS, CDR2 SASEGT. Here the CDR3 DNA reads TGTGCCAGCAGTTCGGGACTTCCAAGCTCCTACAATGAGCAGTTCTTC. Its protein is CASSSGLPSSYNEQFF.

This clonotype was counted at least ten times. V and J are TRBV5-1 and TRBJ1-2; weak D call: TRBD1 (5 bases). Germline V lookup: CDR1 SGHRS, CDR2 YFSETQ. The CDR3 spans 13 residues. Trimming left V 1 base short and J 6 bases short, with 10 bases between. The CDR3 spells CASSLSGGNGYTF. The DNA of the CDR3 is TGCGCCAGCAGCTTGAGCGGGGGAAATGGCTACACCTTC.

The chain is built from TRBV13 and TRBJ2-1, with 7 positions matching TRBD1. V lost 5 bases to trimming and J lost 0 bases; unmatched junction nucleotides: 4. The CDR3 contains 15 residues. Germline V gives CDR1 PRHDT, CDR2 FYEKMQ (reference sequence). The CDR3 DNA reads TGTGCCAGCAGCGCCGGGACAGCCTCCTACAATGAGCAGTTCTTC. Translating gives CASSAGTASYNEQFF.

There are many counts of this clonotype. The J gene is TRBJ2-7, the V gene TRBV6-1; 7 bases match TRBD1. CDR1 is MNHNS and CDR2 is SASEGT in the germline V gene. The V and J ends lost 4 bases and 3 bases, in that order; junction bases with no gene match: 9. The CDR3 is made up of 15 amino acids. CDR3 amino acids: CASSATGATLYEQYF. The CDR3 coding sequence is TGTGCCAGCAGTGCTACAGGGGCCACCCTCTACGAGCAGTACTTC.

This clonotype was counted at least ten times. The rearrangement uses TRBV7-9 and TRBJ2-3, with 14 positions matching TRBD2. Per germline, CDR1 SEHNR and CDR2 FQNEAQ (reference sequence). This CDR3 is 19 amino acids long. Trimming cost V 5 bases and J 1 base; bases outside gene matches: 11. The CDR3 DNA sequence: TGTGCCAGCAGCGGCTTTGGGACTAGCGGGAGATCGGGCACAGATACGCAGTATTTT. Amino acid sequence: CASSGFGTSGRSGTDTQYF.

The table lists this clonotype with many counts. The chain employs TRBV20-1 and TRBJ2-7; TRBD2 matches 9 bases. The germline CDR1 and CDR2 sequences are DFQATT and SNEGSKA (reference sequence). J was trimmed by 6 bases and V by 1 base; bases with no gene match: 7. This CDR3 region has 14 residues. CDR3 residues: CSARGQREASEQYF. The CDR3 DNA reads as TGCAGTGCTAGAGGACAGCGGGAGGCCTCCGAGCAGTACTTC.